Listed below are T cell receptor beta chains from one sample, sequenced in a study of cytomegalovirus exposure and HLA in healthy donors. The method was immunoSEQ multiplex PCR; TCRdb's version includes in-frame clones alone and lacks a portion of them. The table has 160,000 or so clones, roughly four fifths seen once; the top ten hold about 10%. The sample consisted of PBMCs. These receptors were obtained from a man between 45 and 60 years old in good health and CMV-seropositive. Both conserved end residues are part of each CDR3. The D gene is left open where the match is weak. Only some rows state a clone size, as once, few, many or a class for expanded clones.

J: TRBJ2-5; D: .; size: once; V: TRBV10-1; DNA: TGCGCCAGCATAGACAGGTCACAAGAGACCCAGTACTTC; CDR3: CASIDRSQETQYF
J: TRBJ1-5; D: .; size: .; V: TRBV4-3; DNA: TGCGCCAGCAGCCAAGACTTAGGCCAGGGAAGCATTCAGCCCCAGCATTTT; CDR3: CASSQDLGQGSIQPQHF
J: TRBJ2-1; D: TRBD2; size: .; V: TRBV28; DNA: TGTGGGGCTAGCGGGGCGAGTTTGGGGGATTACAATGAGCAGTTCTTC; CDR3: CGASGASLGDYNEQFF
J: TRBJ2-7; D: TRBD2; size: .; V: TRBV7-2; DNA: TGTGCCAGCAGCTTAGCCGGCGGGAGCGGCTACGAGCAGTACTTC; CDR3: CASSLAGGSGYEQYF
J: TRBJ1-2; D: .; size: .; V: TRBV30; DNA: TGTGCCTGCCCGGACACTAACTATGGCTACACCTTC; CDR3: CACPDTNYGYTF
J: TRBJ2-7; D: TRBD1; size: .; V: TRBV5-1; DNA: TGCGCCAGCAGTACGACCGGGACAGATCTCTACGAGCAGTACTTC; CDR3: CASSTTGTDLYEQYF
J: TRBJ1-1; D: TRBD1; size: .; V: TRBV4-1; DNA: TGCGCCAGCAGCCAAGGGGACAGGGGCGGAACTGAAGCTTTCTTT; CDR3: CASSQGDRGGTEAFF
J: TRBJ1-3; D: .; size: .; V: TRBV30; DNA: TGTGCCTGGAACCAGGGGCCGTTTGACTCTGGAAACACCATATATTTT; CDR3: CAWNQGPFDSGNTIYF
J: TRBJ2-3; D: TRBD2; size: .; V: TRBV7-2; DNA: TGTGCCAGCAGCCCCTGGACTAGCGGGGGCACAGATACGCAGTATTTT; CDR3: CASSPWTSGGTDTQYF
J: TRBJ2-7; D: TRBD1; size: .; V: TRBV29-1; DNA: TGCAGCGTTGAGGTTAGGACAGGGAAAAGTTACGAGCAGTACTTC; CDR3: CSVEVRTGKSYEQYF
J: TRBJ2-5; D: .; size: .; V: TRBV15; DNA: TGTGCCACCAGCAGAGACTATGGTGACGCGGCCCAGTACTTC; CDR3: CATSRDYGDAAQYF
J: TRBJ1-2; D: .; size: .; V: TRBV2; DNA: TGTGCCAGCAGTGAAGGCAGGGCTGTGCGCTACACCTTC; CDR3: CASSEGRAVRYTF
J: TRBJ1-1; D: .; size: .; V: TRBV11-1; DNA: TGTGCCAGCAGCTTAGAACAGGGCGCTGAAGCTTTCTTT; CDR3: CASSLEQGAEAFF
J: TRBJ2-3; D: .; size: .; V: TRBV4-3; DNA: TGCGCCAGCAGCCTACTCTCGGGGACAGATACGCAGTATTTT; CDR3: CASSLLSGTDTQYF
J: TRBJ1-5; D: .; size: .; V: TRBV4-1; DNA: TGCGCCAGCAGCCAAGTAGCGAGTAGCAATCAGCCCCAGCATTTT; CDR3: CASSQVASSNQPQHF
J: TRBJ1-1; D: TRBD1; size: .; V: TRBV19; DNA: TGTGCCAGTAGTATAGACACCGGGACAGGGGGACACACTGAAGCTTTCTTT; CDR3: CASSIDTGTGGHTEAFF
J: TRBJ2-5; D: .; size: .; V: TRBV9; DNA: TGTGCCAGCAGCGGAGGGGGAACCCAGGGGGAGACCCAGTACTTC; CDR3: CASSGGGTQGETQYF
J: TRBJ2-5; D: TRBD1; size: few; V: TRBV6-1; DNA: TGTGCCAGCAACCACAGGGGGCTAGGAGAGACCCAGTACTTC; CDR3: CASNHRGLGETQYF
J: TRBJ2-5; D: .; size: .; V: TRBV6-5; DNA: TGTGCCAGCAGTTACAGGGGAAAGGAGACCCAGTACTTC; CDR3: CASSYRGKETQYF
J: TRBJ2-7; D: .; size: .; V: TRBV6-5; DNA: TGTGCCAGCAGTTACTCCGGGGAGGTGAACGAGCAGTACTTC; CDR3: CASSYSGEVNEQYF
J: TRBJ1-3; D: TRBD1; size: .; V: TRBV5-1; DNA: TGCGCCAGCAGCCCGGCCGGGACAGGGTCTGGAAACACCATATATTTT; CDR3: CASSPAGTGSGNTIYF
J: TRBJ2-1; D: .; size: .; V: TRBV10-3; DNA: TGTGCCATCACCGGGGGTATGTCCTACAATGAGCAGTTCTTC; CDR3: CAITGGMSYNEQFF
J: TRBJ2-3; D: TRBD2; size: .; V: TRBV5-6; DNA: TGTGCCAGCAGCATCCGGGACTACGCTAGCACAGATACGCAGTATTTT; CDR3: CASSIRDYASTDTQYF
J: TRBJ1-1; D: TRBD1; size: .; V: TRBV6-5; DNA: TGTGCCAGCAGTTACTCGACCCAGGGGGCCGCTTTCTTT; CDR3: CASSYSTQGAAFF
J: TRBJ2-3; D: .; size: .; V: TRBV5-5; DNA: TGTGCCAGCAGCTTGTCCGGGAGAGATACGCAGTATTTT; CDR3: CASSLSGRDTQYF
J: TRBJ2-3; D: .; size: .; V: TRBV5-1; DNA: TGCGCCAGCTCCGAGGCGGGTACAGATACGCAGTATTTT; CDR3: CASSEAGTDTQYF
J: TRBJ2-7; D: TRBD1; size: .; V: TRBV27; DNA: TGTGCCAGCAGTCCCTGGACAGGGGGCTGGAAGCAGTACTTC; CDR3: CASSPWTGGWKQYF
J: TRBJ2-1; D: .; size: once; V: TRBV5-6; DNA: TGTGCAGCCGGAGCGCGGAGATGGAGTGAGCAGTTCTTC; CDR3: CAAGARRWSEQFF
J: TRBJ2-1; D: .; size: once; V: TRBV7-2; DNA: TGTGCCAGCAGCTTAGGGGCTTACAATGAGCAGTTCTTC; CDR3: CASSLGAYNEQFF
J: TRBJ2-1; D: TRBD2; size: .; V: TRBV7-6; DNA: TGTGCCAGCAGCTTAGCGCCTAGCGGGAGAGGGGTTTCTTCCTACAATGAGCAGTTCTTC; CDR3: CASSLAPSGRGVSSYNEQFF
J: TRBJ1-2; D: .; size: .; V: TRBV29-1; DNA: TGCAGCGTCTCCGGACAAAAGAATAACTATGGCTACACCTTC; CDR3: CSVSGQKNNYGYTF
J: TRBJ2-1; D: .; size: .; V: TRBV28; DNA: TGTGCCAGCAGAAGCCTGGGCGGGGAGAGCTCCTACAATGAGCAGTTCTTC; CDR3: CASRSLGGESSYNEQFF
J: TRBJ2-5; D: TRBD1; size: .; V: TRBV5-5; DNA: TGTGCCAGCAGCGACCGGGACAGGGGTCAAGAGACCCAGTACTTC; CDR3: CASSDRDRGQETQYF
J: TRBJ2-5; D: TRBD2; size: .; V: TRBV5-5; DNA: TGTGCCAGCACCCGGAGGACTAGCGCCCAAGAGACCCAGTACTTC; CDR3: CASTRRTSAQETQYF
J: TRBJ2-5; D: TRBD2; size: .; V: TRBV30; DNA: TGTGCCTGGAATGTTGGTCTAGCGGGATGGGGAGAGACCCAGTACTTC; CDR3: CAWNVGLAGWGETQYF
J: TRBJ1-5; D: .; size: .; V: TRBV29-1; DNA: TGCAGCGTTGGTCAAATCAATCAGCCCCAGCATTTT; CDR3: CSVGQINQPQHF
J: TRBJ2-3; D: TRBD2; size: few; V: TRBV2; DNA: TGTGCCAGCAGCAGACTAGCGGGGGACACAGATACGCAGTATTTT; CDR3: CASSRLAGDTDTQYF
J: TRBJ2-7; D: .; size: .; V: TRBV6-5; DNA: TGTGCCAGCAGAAGAAGACAGACCTACGAGCAGTACTTC; CDR3: CASRRRQTYEQYF
J: TRBJ1-1; D: .; size: .; V: TRBV7-2; DNA: TGTGCCAGCAGCCCAACGGGACTCTGGGGCGTTGAAGCTTTCTTT; CDR3: CASSPTGLWGVEAFF
J: TRBJ1-6; D: .; size: .; V: TRBV19; DNA: TGTGCCAGTAGTGACAGTAGCTCCTATAATTCACCCCTCCACTTT; CDR3: CASSDSSSYNSPLHF
J: TRBJ2-7; D: TRBD1; size: .; V: TRBV19; DNA: TGTGCCAGTAGTACCATGACAGGGACCTACGAGCAGTACTTC; CDR3: CASSTMTGTYEQYF
J: TRBJ2-5; D: .; size: .; V: TRBV6-5; DNA: TGTGCCAGCAGTTACTCGTTCGGCCAAGAGACCCAGTACTTC; CDR3: CASSYSFGQETQYF
J: TRBJ2-2; D: .; size: .; V: TRBV19; DNA: TGTGCCAGTAGTTCCGGGACTCAACGCTACACCGGGGAGCTGTTTTTT; CDR3: CASSSGTQRYTGELFF
J: TRBJ1-2; D: .; size: .; V: TRBV2; DNA: TGTGCCAGCAGTGGTAACAAAGTTAATGGCTACACCTTC; CDR3: CASSGNKVNGYTF
J: TRBJ2-1; D: TRBD2; size: .; V: TRBV6-5; DNA: TGTGCCAGCAGGGGACTAGCGGGAGTGAATGAGCAGTTCTTC; CDR3: CASRGLAGVNEQFF
J: TRBJ2-7; D: .; size: .; V: TRBV7-2; DNA: TGTGCCAGCAGCTTGACAGGAGACCCGGAACGCGAGCAGTACTTC; CDR3: CASSLTGDPEREQYF